The 5 T cell receptor beta chains presented below share a single source sample, sequenced in a study of shared clonotypes between healthy human individuals. The data were produced by immunoSEQ multiplex PCR, yet TCRdb's version contains in-frame clones alone and is incomplete. The repertoire holds around 2,000,000 clones, with over 85% as singletons. Selected positively for CCR7 and CD45RO-negative, naive CD8 cells excluded terminally differentiated effector memory CD45RA+ cells. The sequenced sample was naive CD8+ T cells sorted from blood. Receptors were obtained from a man aged 18 to 29 in good health.

V usage is TRBV10-3 and J usage is TRBJ2-6; 7 nucleotides align to TRBD1. The V segment lost 11 bases and the J segment 2 bases; nucleotides outside the gene matches: 9. Germline V gives CDR1 ENHRY, CDR2 SYGVKD. CDR3 length: 15 amino acids. The CDR3 DNA follows: TGTGCCGTCGAGTCAGGGGGTCCTGGGGCCAACGTCCTGACTTTC. Translation: CAVESGGPGANVLTF.

The V gene is TRBV7-9, the J gene TRBJ2-5; D is undetermined. The germline CDR1 and CDR2 sequences are SEHNR and FQNEAQ (reference sequence). This CDR3 spans 13 amino acids. With 7 bases removed from V and 4 bases from J, the gap between germline ends came to 13 bases. The CDR3 sequence is CASTPFWAETQYF. CDR3 DNA: TGTGCCAGCACCCCCTTCTGGGCAGAGACCCAGTACTTC.

The chain's CDR3 is CASSLGTPGGEQYF. The DNA of the CDR3 is TGTGCCAGCAGCTTGGGGACCCCAGGGGGCGAGCAGTACTTC. The chain has TRBV5-4 and TRBJ2-7; 7 bases line up with TRBD1. CDR3 length: 14 residues. The V and J ends lost 0 bases and 6 bases, in that order; junction bases with no gene match: 6. The germline V gene has CDR1 SGHNT and CDR2 YYREEE (reference sequence).

V and J are TRBV4-3 and TRBJ2-3; TRBD1 is a possible D gene (6 bases). CDR1 LGHNA and CDR2 YSLEER come from the germline V gene. V lost 0 bases to trimming and J lost 4 bases, with 14 bases between them. The CDR3 runs 16 residues. CDR3 residues: CASSQDIRGLADTQYF. The CDR3 bases are TGCGCCAGCAGCCAAGATATAAGGGGGTTGGCAGATACGCAGTATTTT.

V gene TRBV7-9 combines with J gene TRBJ2-3, with TRBD2 matching 8 bases. Germline V gene lookup returns CDR1 SEHNR and CDR2 FQNEAQ (reference sequence). This CDR3 has 15 residues. The V segment lost 10 bases and the J segment 0 bases; nucleotides outside the gene matches: 9. The CDR3 DNA is TGTGCCACCGGTTTATCTAGCGGGAGCACAGATACGCAGTATTTT. Translating gives CATGLSSGSTDTQYF.